This TCR beta chain stems from a study of T cell repertoires in cytomegalovirus infection. Study-wide context: TCR beta signatures that were public indicated CMV infection and matching HLA type. Study outcomes and limitations: Summed public TCR beta family frequency identified CMV carriers bearing the relevant HLA. Clonotypes of TCR beta that were HLA-C-restricted and CMV-specific dominated the ex vivo response.

TCRdb reprocessed the reads with MiXCR, giving one entry per CDR3 protein. The data contain hundreds of thousands of distinct CDR3 sequences, about a sixth of them singletons. Per germline, CDR1 SNHLY and CDR2 FYNNEI. The CDR3 loop spans 11 amino acids. The ends were cut back, 8 bases at V and 4 bases at J, with 8 bases in the middle. This clonotype came up a few times. Its target is unknown. The receptor was isolated from a human donor in good health (CMV status not recorded). Some clones in this sample may be carry-over from other donors' samples. Sequencing was carried out using PBMCs. The chain is built from TRBV2 and TRBJ2-5; D gene uncertain. The CDR3 DNA sequence: TGTGCCAGCCAAGTAGGAGAGACCCAGTACTTC. Translation gives CASQVGETQYF.